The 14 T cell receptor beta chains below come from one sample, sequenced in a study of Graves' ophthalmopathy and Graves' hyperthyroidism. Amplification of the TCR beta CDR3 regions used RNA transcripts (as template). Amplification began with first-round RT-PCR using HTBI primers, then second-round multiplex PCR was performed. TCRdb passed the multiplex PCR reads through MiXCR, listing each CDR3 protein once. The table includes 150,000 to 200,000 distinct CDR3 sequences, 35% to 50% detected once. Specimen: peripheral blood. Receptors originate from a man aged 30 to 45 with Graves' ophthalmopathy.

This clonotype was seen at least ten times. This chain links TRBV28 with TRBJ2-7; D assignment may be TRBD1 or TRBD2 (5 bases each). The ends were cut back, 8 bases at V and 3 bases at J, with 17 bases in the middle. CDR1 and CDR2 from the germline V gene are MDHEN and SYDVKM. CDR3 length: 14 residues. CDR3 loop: CASAQPGQIYEQYF. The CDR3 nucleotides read TGTGCCAGCGCCCAACCGGGGCAGATCTACGAGCAGTACTTC.

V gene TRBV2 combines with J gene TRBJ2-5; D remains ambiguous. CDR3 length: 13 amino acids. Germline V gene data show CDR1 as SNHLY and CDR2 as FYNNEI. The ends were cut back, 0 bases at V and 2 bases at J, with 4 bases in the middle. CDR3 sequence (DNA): TGTGCCAGCAGTGAAGCGGAACAAGAGACCCAGTACTTC. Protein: CASSEAEQETQYF.

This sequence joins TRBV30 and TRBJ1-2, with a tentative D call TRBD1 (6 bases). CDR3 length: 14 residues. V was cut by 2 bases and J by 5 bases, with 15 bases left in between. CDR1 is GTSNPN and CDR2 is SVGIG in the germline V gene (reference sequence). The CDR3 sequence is CAWSFPGDPYGYTF. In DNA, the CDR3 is TGTGCCTGGAGTTTCCCAGGGGACCCATATGGCTACACCTTC.

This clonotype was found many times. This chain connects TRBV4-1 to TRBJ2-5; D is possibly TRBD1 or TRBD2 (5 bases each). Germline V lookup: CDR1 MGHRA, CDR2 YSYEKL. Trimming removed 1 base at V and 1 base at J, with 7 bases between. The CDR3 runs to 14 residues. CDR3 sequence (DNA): TGCGCCAGCAGCCAAGGGGGGTTCCAAGAGACCCAGTACTTC. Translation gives CASSQGGFQETQYF.

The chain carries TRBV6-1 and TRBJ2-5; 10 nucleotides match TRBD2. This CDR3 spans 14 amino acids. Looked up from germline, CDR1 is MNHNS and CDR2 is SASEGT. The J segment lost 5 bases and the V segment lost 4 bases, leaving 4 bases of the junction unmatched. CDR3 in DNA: TGTGCCAGCAGTGCCGGGACTAGCGATGAGACCCAGTACTTC. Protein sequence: CASSAGTSDETQYF.

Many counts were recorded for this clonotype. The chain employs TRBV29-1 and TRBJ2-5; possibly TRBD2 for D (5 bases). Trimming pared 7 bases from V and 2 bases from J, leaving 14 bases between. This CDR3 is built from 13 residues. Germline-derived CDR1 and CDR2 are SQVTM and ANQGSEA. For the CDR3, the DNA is TGCAGCGCCGAGGGCCGGTTGCAAGAGACCCAGTACTTC. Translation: CSAEGRLQETQYF.

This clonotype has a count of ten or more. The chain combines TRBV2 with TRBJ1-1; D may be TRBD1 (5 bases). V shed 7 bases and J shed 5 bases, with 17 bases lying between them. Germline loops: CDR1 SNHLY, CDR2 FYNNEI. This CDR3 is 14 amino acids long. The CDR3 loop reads CASIVSGTGTEAFF. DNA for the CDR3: TGTGCCAGCATCGTCTCGGGGACGGGGACTGAAGCTTTCTTT.

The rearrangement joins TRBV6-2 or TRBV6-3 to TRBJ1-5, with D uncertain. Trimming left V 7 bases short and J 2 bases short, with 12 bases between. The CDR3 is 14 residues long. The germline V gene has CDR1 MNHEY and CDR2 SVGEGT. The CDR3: CASKSAGGNQPQHF. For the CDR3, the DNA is TGTGCCAGCAAATCCGCGGGAGGCAATCAGCCCCAGCATTTT.

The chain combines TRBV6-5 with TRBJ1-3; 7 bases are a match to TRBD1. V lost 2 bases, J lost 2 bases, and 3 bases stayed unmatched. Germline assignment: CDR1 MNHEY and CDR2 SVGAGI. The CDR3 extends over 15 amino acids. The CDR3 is CASSYVTGAGNTIYF. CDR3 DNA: TGTGCCAGCAGTTACGTAACAGGGGCTGGAAACACCATATATTTT.

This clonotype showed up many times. CDR3 sequence (DNA): TGTGCCAGCAGCTCCCCCGCTTTCGTGGATGGGGGAGAGACCCAGTACTTC. Translating it yields CASSSPAFVDGGETQYF. The V gene is TRBV11-3, the J gene TRBJ2-5, with D perhaps being TRBD1 or TRBD2 (5 bases each). Germline values: CDR1 SGHNT, CDR2 YENEEA. V lost 4 bases and J 4 bases, leaving 22 bases between the germline ends. This CDR3 contains 17 residues.

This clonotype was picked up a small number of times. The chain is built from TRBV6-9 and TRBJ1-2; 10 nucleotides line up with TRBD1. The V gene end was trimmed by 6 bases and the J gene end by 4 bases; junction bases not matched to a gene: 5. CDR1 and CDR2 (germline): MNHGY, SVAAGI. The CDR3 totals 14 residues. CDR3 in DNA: TGTGCCAGCAGCATCGGACAGGGGGGCTATGGCTACACCTTC. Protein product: CASSIGQGGYGYTF.

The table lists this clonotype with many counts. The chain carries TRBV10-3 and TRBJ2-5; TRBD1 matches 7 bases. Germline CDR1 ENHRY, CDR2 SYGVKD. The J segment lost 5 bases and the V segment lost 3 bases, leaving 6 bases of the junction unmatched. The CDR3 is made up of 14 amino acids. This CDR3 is CAISERQGEETQYF. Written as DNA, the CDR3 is TGTGCCATCAGTGAAAGACAGGGTGAGGAGACCCAGTACTTC.

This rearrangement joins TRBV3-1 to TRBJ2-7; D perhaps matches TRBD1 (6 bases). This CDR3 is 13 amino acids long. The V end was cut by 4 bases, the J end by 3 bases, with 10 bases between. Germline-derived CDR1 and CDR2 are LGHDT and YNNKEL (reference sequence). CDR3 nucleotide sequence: TGTGCCAGCAGCCCTCAGGGGAGCTACGAGCAGTACTTC. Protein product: CASSPQGSYEQYF.

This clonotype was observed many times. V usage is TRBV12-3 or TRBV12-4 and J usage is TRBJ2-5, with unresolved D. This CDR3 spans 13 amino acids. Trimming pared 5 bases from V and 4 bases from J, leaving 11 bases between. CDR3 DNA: TGTGCCAGCAGTCTTAGGGCTGGAGAGACCCAGTACTTC. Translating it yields CASSLRAGETQYF.